The clone carrying this TCR beta chain was seen once. The record originates from a study of blood T cell repertoires in COVID-19. Across the whole study: The cDNA or gDNA used as material had been derived from T cells, B-cell-depleted T cells, or PBMCs.

In the original analysis: Estimation of nucleated cell counts relied on the amplification of reference gene primers. Sequencing was performed with immunoSEQ multiplex PCR; in TCRdb, only in-frame clones are kept and a portion is missing. The V and J calls and clone size were taken over from that table, and D and trimming were inferred from the DNA. This sample carries 300,000 to 450,000 clones, over 85% of them seen once, and the ten largest clones take 3% to 4%. There are 13 residues in the CDR3. V lost 10 bases and J 0 bases, leaving 9 bases between the germline ends. CDR1 is KGHSH and CDR2 is LQKENI in the germline V gene.

The TCR originated in a woman aged 55 to 70 with COVID-19, enrolled during active disease. The rearrangement joins TRBV18 to TRBJ1-4, with D uncertain. What was sequenced was peripheral blood. The CDR3 loop reads CATKIATNEKLFF. CDR3 in DNA: TGTGCCACCAAAATAGCAACTAATGAAAAACTGTTTTTT.